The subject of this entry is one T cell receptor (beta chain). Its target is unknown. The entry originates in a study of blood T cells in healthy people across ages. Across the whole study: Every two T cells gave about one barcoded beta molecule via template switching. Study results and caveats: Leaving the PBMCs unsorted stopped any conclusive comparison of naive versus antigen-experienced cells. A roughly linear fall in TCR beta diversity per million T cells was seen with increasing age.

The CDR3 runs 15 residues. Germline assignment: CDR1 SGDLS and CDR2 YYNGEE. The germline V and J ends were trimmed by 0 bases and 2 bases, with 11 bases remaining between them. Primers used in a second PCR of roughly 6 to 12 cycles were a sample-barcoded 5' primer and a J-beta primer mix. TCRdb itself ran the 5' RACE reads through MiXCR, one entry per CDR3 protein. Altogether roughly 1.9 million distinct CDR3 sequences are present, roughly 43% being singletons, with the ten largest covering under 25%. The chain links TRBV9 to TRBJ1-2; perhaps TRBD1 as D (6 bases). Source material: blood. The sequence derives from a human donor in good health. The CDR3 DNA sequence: TGTGCCAGCAGCGTAGGTGTGCAGGGGAACTATGGCTACACCTTC. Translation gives CASSVGVQGNYGYTF. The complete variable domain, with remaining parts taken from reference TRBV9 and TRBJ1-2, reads DSGVTQTPKHLITATGQRVTLRCSPRSGDLSVYWYQQSLDQGLQFLIQYYNGEERAKGNILERFSAQQFPDLHSELNLSSLELGDSALYFCASSVGVQGNYGYTFGSGTRLTVV.